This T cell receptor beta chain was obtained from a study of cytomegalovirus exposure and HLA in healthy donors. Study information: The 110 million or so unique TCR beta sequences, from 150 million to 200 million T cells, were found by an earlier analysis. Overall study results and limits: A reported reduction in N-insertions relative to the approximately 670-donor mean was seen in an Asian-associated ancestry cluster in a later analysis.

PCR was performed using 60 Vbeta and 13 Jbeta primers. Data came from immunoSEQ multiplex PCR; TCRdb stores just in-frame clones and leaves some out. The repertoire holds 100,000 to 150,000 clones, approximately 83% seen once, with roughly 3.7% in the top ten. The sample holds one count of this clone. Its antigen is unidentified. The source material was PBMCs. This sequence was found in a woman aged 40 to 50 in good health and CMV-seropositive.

CDR3 in DNA: TGTGCCTGGGACCCCTTTCAGCCGCGGCCGACGATGAACACTGAAGCTTTCTTT. It specifies CAWDPFQPRPTMNTEAFF. The chain combines TRBV30 with TRBJ1-1; D gene uncertain. V was clipped by 5 bases and J by 0 bases, with 25 bases between them. The germline gives CDR1 GTSNPN, CDR2 SVGIG (reference sequence). This CDR3 spans 18 amino acids.